The clone carrying this T cell receptor (beta chain) has more than one count but fewer than ten. Its antigen remains unidentified. This sample was taken from a study of cytomegalovirus exposure and HLA in healthy donors. Study findings and constraints: The study put 150 or so TCR beta chains on its list as cytomegalovirus-associated. Later analysis identified a missense DCLRE1C variant that was linked to TCR beta V- and J-gene trimming. Follow-up analysis seemed to connect common viral pathogens with several of the most significant clusters identified.

Sampled while nominally healthy, donors likely had unrecorded immune exposures. Primers for the PCR totalled 60 Vbeta and 13 Jbeta. Sequenced by immunoSEQ multiplex PCR; TCRdb stores in-frame clones only, minus some. Of 70,000 to 90,000 clones detected, around 80% appear once; the ten largest clones hold 9% to 13%. The germline V and J ends were trimmed by 2 bases and 3 bases, with 5 bases remaining between them. This CDR3 spans 12 amino acids. CDR1 is WNHNN, CDR2 SYGVQD, per germline (reference sequence). The TCR comes from a male donor in good health and CMV-seropositive. V and J are TRBV10-1 and TRBJ2-7; D uncertain. The sequenced sample was PBMCs. The CDR3 sequence: CASSEGLYEQYF. In DNA, the CDR3 is TGCGCCAGCAGTGAGGGCCTCTACGAGCAGTACTTC.